Below are 27 T cell receptor beta chains sequenced from a single sample in a study of blood T cell repertoires in COVID-19. Using immunoSEQ multiplex PCR, the repertoire was profiled, and TCRdb retains in-frame clones only, with some absent. The table has around 170,000 clones, around 83% seen once. Sample: peripheral blood. These receptors were collected from a woman between 35 and 50 years old with acute or convalescent COVID-19.

This clone was observed a handful of times. The genes are TRBV27 and TRBJ2-3; D not certain. The CDR3 spans 16 residues. Germline V CDR1 and CDR2: MNHEY, SMNVEV (reference sequence). V was cut by 0 bases and J by 3 bases, with 13 bases left in between. The CDR3 sequence: CASSLSLTRATDTQYF. The CDR3 DNA reads as TGTGCCAGCAGTTTATCCCTTACTCGCGCGACAGATACGCAGTATTTT.

The J gene is TRBJ2-1, the V gene TRBV7-2; maybe TRBD1 (5 bases). CDR3 length: 17 residues. Deletions cut 4 bases from V and 4 bases from J, with 20 bases between. CDR1 and CDR2 (germline): SGHTA, FQGNSA. This chain's CDR3 is CASSSLFAGSAYNEQFF. The CDR3 nucleotides are TGTGCCAGCAGCTCCTTATTCGCAGGGTCGGCTTACAATGAGCAGTTCTTC.

This chain joins TRBV7-2 and TRBJ1-5; D possibly corresponds to TRBD1 (6 bases). V was cut by 5 bases and J by 7 bases, with 15 bases left in between. CDR3 length: 14 amino acids. Germline CDR1 SGHTA, CDR2 FQGNSA. The chain's CDR3 is CASSPQQGGQPQHF. DNA of the CDR3: TGTGCCAGCAGCCCTCAACAGGGCGGACAGCCCCAGCATTTT.

This clone was recorded only once. This chain joins TRBV5-1 and TRBJ2-1, with 7 bases lining up with TRBD2. The length of the CDR3 is 16 residues. The trim removed 3 bases at V and 3 bases at J, leaving 9 bases unmatched. The V gene's germline CDR1 is SGHRS and CDR2 YFSETQ. The CDR3 region is CASSSASGLYYNEQFF. As DNA, the CDR3 is TGCGCCAGCAGCTCGGCTTCGGGACTATACTACAATGAGCAGTTCTTC.

The CDR3 DNA sequence: TGTGCCAGCAGCTCTATTCTGGAAGAGACCCAGTACTTC. This translates into CASSSILEETQYF. The chain has TRBV7-6 and TRBJ2-5, with D unclear. Germline CDR1 is SGHVS and CDR2 is FNYEAQ. Trimming took off 4 bases at V and 3 bases at J, with 9 bases between the two ends. This CDR3 contains 13 residues.

J is TRBJ1-2 and V is TRBV20-1, with a tentative D call TRBD1 (6 bases). V lost 3 bases to trimming and J lost 6 bases, with 14 bases between them. The germline CDR1 and CDR2 sequences are DFQATT and SNEGSKA (reference sequence). This CDR3 is 13 amino acids long. CDR3 DNA sequence: TGCAGTGCTAGTGAGGCGGCAGGGGATGGCTACACCTTC. It is translated as CSASEAAGDGYTF.

The rearrangement uses TRBV30 and TRBJ1-2; D gene ambiguous. This CDR3 spans 14 amino acids. Deletions cut 0 bases from V and 4 bases from J, with 12 bases between. Germline V CDR1 and CDR2: GTSNPN, SVGIG (reference sequence). This CDR3 is CAWSVGGSVYGYTF. The CDR3 region has the DNA TGTGCCTGGAGTGTAGGCGGGTCTGTCTATGGCTACACCTTC. Filled out from reference TRBV30 and TRBJ1-2, the complete variable domain reads SQTIHQWPATLVQPVGSPLSLECTVEGTSNPNLYWYRQAAGRGLQLLFYSVGIGQISSEVPQNLSASRPQDRQFILSSKKLLLSDSGFYLCAWSVGGSVYGYTFGSGTRLTVV.

The sample holds a few counts of this clone. The chain carries TRBV14 and TRBJ1-6; 11 nucleotides agree with TRBD1. The CDR3 is 14 residues long. With 4 bases clipped from V and 7 bases from J, the junction kept 0 bases outside the gene matches. The germline V gene has CDR1 SGHDN and CDR2 FVKESK. The CDR3 nucleotides read TGTGCCAGCAGCCGGGACAGGGGGAATTCACCCCTCCACTTT. It yields the protein CASSRDRGNSPLHF.

This clone was picked up a small number of times. The rearrangement joins TRBV30 to TRBJ2-2, with 9 bases lining up with TRBD2. The V gene's germline CDR1 is GTSNPN and CDR2 SVGIG (reference sequence). The CDR3 runs to 14 residues. J was trimmed by 5 bases and V by 4 bases; bases with no gene match: 5. The DNA of the CDR3 is TGTGCCTGGAAAGCGGGAGGTCGGACCGGGGAGCTGTTTTTT. Its translation: CAWKAGGRTGELFF.

There are a few counts of this clone. The J gene is TRBJ1-4, the V gene TRBV3-1 (or the pseudogene TRBV3-2); no reliable D call. Per the germline V gene, CDR1 is LGHDT and CDR2 is YNNKEL (reference sequence). This CDR3 is 13 amino acids long. V lost 4 bases to trimming and J lost 8 bases, with 11 bases between them. CDR3 DNA: TGTGCCAGCAGCCTCACCAGATACGAAAAACTGTTTTTT. Encoded protein: CASSLTRYEKLFF.

The chain employs TRBV4-1 and TRBJ2-1, with TRBD2 matching over 10 bases. After removal of 5 bases from V and 6 bases from J, the junction contained 10 bases not matched to a gene. Germline CDR1 MGHRA, CDR2 YSYEKL. This CDR3 comprises 16 residues. DNA of the CDR3: TGCGCCAGCAGCGACCTGAGCGGGGGGGCCGCCAATGAGCAGTTCTTC. Translated, it gives CASSDLSGGAANEQFF.

V usage is TRBV6-5 and J usage is TRBJ2-2; TRBD1 is a possible D gene (6 bases). The germline V and J ends were trimmed by 6 bases and 1 base, with 6 bases remaining between them. Germline CDR1 is MNHEY and CDR2 is SVGAGI. The CDR3 is 13 residues long. The chain's CDR3 is CASRDRNTGELFF. DNA of the CDR3: TGTGCCAGCAGGGACAGGAACACCGGGGAGCTGTTTTTT.

Here the CDR3 reads CASSPGQKYEQYF. CDR3 bases: TGTGCCAGCAGCCCTGGGCAGAAATACGAGCAGTACTTC. V is TRBV11-2 and J is TRBJ2-7; D gene uncertain. The V gene lost 5 bases and the J gene lost 4 bases, with 12 bases spanning the gap. Germline V gene lookup returns CDR1 SGHAT and CDR2 FQNNGV. The CDR3 runs to 13 residues.

The CDR3 region has the DNA TGTGCCAGCAGCTGGCGGGGGGGCCAAAACACAGATACGCAGTATTTT. This translates into CASSWRGGQNTDTQYF. This rearrangement joins TRBV7-2 to TRBJ2-3; 9 positions agree with TRBD2. With V trimmed by 4 bases and J by 2 bases, 7 bases remained unmatched. CDR1 is SGHTA, CDR2 FQGNSA, per germline. This CDR3 is built from 16 residues.

The chain is built from TRBV7-2 and TRBJ1-5; D not resolved. The CDR3 sequence is 14 residues long. V was pared by 1 base and J by 6 bases, with 10 bases between. Germline V gene sequence: CDR1 SGHTA, CDR2 FQGNSA. The CDR3 protein is CASSLGRRSQPQHF. CDR3 nucleotide sequence: TGTGCCAGCAGCTTAGGCAGAAGATCTCAGCCCCAGCATTTT.

The V gene is TRBV27, the J gene TRBJ1-4, with 10 bases identical to TRBD1. Germline V gene lookup returns CDR1 MNHEY and CDR2 SMNVEV (reference sequence). The CDR3 runs 15 residues. Trimming removed 4 bases from V and 10 bases from J; junction bases left unmatched: 9. For the CDR3, the DNA is TGTGCCAGCAGTTCCCGACAGGGGGCGGGGGGAAAACTGTTTTTT. Protein product: CASSSRQGAGGKLFF.

The CDR3 coding sequence is TGTGCCAGCAGTTCCCTGACCCGTGTGGATCGGGATTATGGCTACACCTTC. Amino acid sequence: CASSSLTRVDRDYGYTF. V usage is TRBV28 and J usage is TRBJ1-2; D gene uncertain. CDR3 length: 17 amino acids. In germline, CDR1 is MDHEN, CDR2 SYDVKM. Trimming removed 4 bases at V and 5 bases at J, with 23 bases between.

The chain joins TRBV19 to TRBJ1-2; D is perhaps TRBD1 (6 bases). Trimming removed 1 base from V and 5 bases from J, with 20 bases in between. The CDR3 consists of 17 residues. Germline V lookup: CDR1 LNHDA, CDR2 SQIVND (reference sequence). DNA of the CDR3: TGTGCCAGTAGTATAGTGGACAGCGCTAAAAGTCGGTATGGCTACACCTTC. Its translation: CASSIVDSAKSRYGYTF.

J is TRBJ2-1 and V is TRBV7-3, with TRBD2 matching 16 bases. Germline lookup yields CDR1 SGHTA and CDR2 FQGTGA. The CDR3 extends over 18 amino acids. Trimming took 2 bases from V and 3 from J; bases not matched to a gene: 4. The CDR3 sequence: CASSLGTSGGAVYNEQFF. CDR3 nucleotides: TGTGCCAGCAGCTTAGGGACTAGCGGGGGGGCCGTCTACAATGAGCAGTTCTTC.

The rearrangement joins TRBV2 to TRBJ2-7; 8 nucleotides match TRBD1. The CDR3 has 18 residues. V was pared by 4 bases and J by 0 bases, with 14 bases of the junction left unmatched. The V gene's germline CDR1 is SNHLY and CDR2 FYNNEI. In DNA form, the CDR3 reads TGTGCCAGCAGTGTTCCGGGACAGGAGAGGCTAAGCTCCTACGAGCAGTACTTC. Its translation is CASSVPGQERLSSYEQYF.

This clone was detected only a few times. J is TRBJ1-3 and V is TRBV11-2, with no clear D. Germline CDR1 and CDR2: SGHAT and FQNNGV. CDR3 size: 14 residues. V dropped 5 bases and J dropped 0 bases, with 8 bases sitting between them. The CDR3 loop is CASSRGPSGNTIYF. In nucleotides, the CDR3 is TGTGCCAGCAGCCGAGGCCCCTCTGGAAACACCATATATTTT.

The genes are TRBV11-2 and TRBJ2-2, with 10 nucleotides matching TRBD1. Germline V CDR1 and CDR2: SGHAT, FQNNGV. The CDR3 is made up of 15 amino acids. V was clipped by 4 bases and J by 1 base; unmatched bases: 0. CDR3: CASSWDRGNTGELFF. CDR3 DNA sequence: TGTGCCAGCAGCTGGGACAGGGGGAACACCGGGGAGCTGTTTTTT.

This clone has just one count. The rearrangement links TRBV5-1 to TRBJ2-7; 7 nucleotides agree with TRBD2. CDR3 length equals 15 residues. CDR1 and CDR2 from the germline V gene are SGHRS and YFSETQ. V trimming: 0 bases; J trimming: 4 bases; junction bases outside the gene matches: 7. CDR3: CASSLVSGRDYEQYF. DNA for the CDR3: TGCGCCAGCAGCTTGGTGTCAGGGAGGGATTACGAGCAGTACTTC.

V is TRBV5-6 and J is TRBJ1-1, with 9 bases aligning to TRBD1. V lost 6 bases and J lost 0; bases outside the gene matches: 12. The CDR3 spans 17 residues. The germline CDR1 and CDR2 sequences are SGHDT and YYEEEE. CDR3 bases: TGTGCCAGCACCAAAATTCGGGACAGGGCGATGAACACTGAAGCTTTCTTT. This gives the protein CASTKIRDRAMNTEAFF.

The rearrangement joins TRBV28 to TRBJ2-2, with 10 bases identical to TRBD1. Germline-derived CDR1 and CDR2 are MDHEN and SYDVKM. The CDR3 consists of 16 residues. The J segment lost 5 bases and the V segment lost 3 bases, leaving 6 bases of the junction unmatched. The CDR3 DNA reads as TGTGCCAGCAGTTTCCTTTGGGGACAGGGGACCGGGGAGCTGTTTTTT. Its translation is CASSFLWGQGTGELFF.

The chain combines TRBV7-9 with TRBJ1-2, with D possibly matching TRBD1 (6 bases). Germline-derived CDR1 and CDR2 are SEHNR and FQNEAQ (reference sequence). V dropped 1 base and J dropped 3 bases, with 12 bases sitting between them. The CDR3 has 15 amino acids. The CDR3 spells CASSLDLQGYYGYTF. The CDR3 bases are TGTGCCAGCAGCTTAGACCTACAGGGATACTATGGCTACACCTTC.

The chain employs TRBV9 and TRBJ1-1; 7 positions match TRBD1. Trimming took 3 bases from V and 0 from J; bases not matched to a gene: 2. Looked up from germline, CDR1 is SGDLS and CDR2 is YYNGEE. This CDR3 contains 14 residues. CDR3: CASSGGQMNTEAFF. CDR3 sequence (DNA): TGTGCCAGCAGCGGGGGACAGATGAACACTGAAGCTTTCTTT.